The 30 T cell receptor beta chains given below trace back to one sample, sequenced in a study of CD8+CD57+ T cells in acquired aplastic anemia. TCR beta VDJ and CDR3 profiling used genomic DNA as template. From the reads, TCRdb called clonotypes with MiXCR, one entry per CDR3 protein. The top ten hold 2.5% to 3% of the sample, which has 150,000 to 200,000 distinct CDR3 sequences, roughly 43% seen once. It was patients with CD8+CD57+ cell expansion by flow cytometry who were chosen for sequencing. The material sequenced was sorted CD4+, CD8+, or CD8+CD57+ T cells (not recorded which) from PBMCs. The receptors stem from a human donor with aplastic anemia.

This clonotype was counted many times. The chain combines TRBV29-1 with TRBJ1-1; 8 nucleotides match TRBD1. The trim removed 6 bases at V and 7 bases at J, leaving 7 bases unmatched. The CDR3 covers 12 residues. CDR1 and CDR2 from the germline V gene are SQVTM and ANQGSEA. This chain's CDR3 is CSVQTGEGEAFF. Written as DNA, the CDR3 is TGCAGCGTACAGACAGGGGAAGGTGAAGCTTTCTTT. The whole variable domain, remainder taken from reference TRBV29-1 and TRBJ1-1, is SAVISQKPSRDICQRGTSLTIQCQVDSQVTMMFWYRQQPGQSLTLIATANQGSEATYESGFVIDKFPISRPNLTFSTLTVSNMSPEDSSIYLCSVQTGEGEAFFGQGTRLTVV.

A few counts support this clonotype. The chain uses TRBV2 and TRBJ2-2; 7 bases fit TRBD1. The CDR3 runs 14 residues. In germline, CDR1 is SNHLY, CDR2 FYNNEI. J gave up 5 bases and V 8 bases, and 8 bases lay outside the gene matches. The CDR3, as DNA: TGTGCCAGCGGTGGCACAGGGGAAACCGGGGAGCTGTTTTTT. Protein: CASGGTGETGELFF.

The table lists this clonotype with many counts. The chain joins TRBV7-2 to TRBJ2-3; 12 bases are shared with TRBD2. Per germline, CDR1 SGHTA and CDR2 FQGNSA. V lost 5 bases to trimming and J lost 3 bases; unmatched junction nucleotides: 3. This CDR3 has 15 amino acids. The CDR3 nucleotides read TGTGCCAGCAGCATAGGACTAGCGGGAACAGATACGCAGTATTTT. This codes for CASSIGLAGTDTQYF.

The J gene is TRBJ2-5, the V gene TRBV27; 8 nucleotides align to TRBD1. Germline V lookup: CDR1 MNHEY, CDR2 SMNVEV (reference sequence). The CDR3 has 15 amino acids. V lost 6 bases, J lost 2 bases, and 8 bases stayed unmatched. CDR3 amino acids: CASRTWTGPQETQYF. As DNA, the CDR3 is TGTGCCAGCAGAACTTGGACAGGGCCTCAAGAGACCCAGTACTTC.

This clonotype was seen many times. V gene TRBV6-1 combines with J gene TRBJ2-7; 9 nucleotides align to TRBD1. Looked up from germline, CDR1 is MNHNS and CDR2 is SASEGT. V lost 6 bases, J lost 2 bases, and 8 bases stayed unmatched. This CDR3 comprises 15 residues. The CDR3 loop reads CASSRDRGVPYEQYF. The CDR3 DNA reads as TGTGCCAGCAGCCGCGACAGGGGGGTTCCCTACGAGCAGTACTTC.

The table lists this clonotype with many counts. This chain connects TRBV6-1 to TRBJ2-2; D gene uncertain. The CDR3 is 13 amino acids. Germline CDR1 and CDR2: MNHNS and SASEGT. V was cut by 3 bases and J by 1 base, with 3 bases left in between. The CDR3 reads CASSDVNTGELFF. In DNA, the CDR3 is TGTGCCAGCAGTGACGTGAACACCGGGGAGCTGTTTTTT.

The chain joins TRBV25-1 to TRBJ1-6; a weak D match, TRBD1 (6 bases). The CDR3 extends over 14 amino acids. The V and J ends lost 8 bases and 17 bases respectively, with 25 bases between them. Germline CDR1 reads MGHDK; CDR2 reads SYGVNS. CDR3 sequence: CASSPKSGEGLIHF. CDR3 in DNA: TGTGCCAGCTCACCAAAATCAGGGGAGGGGTTGATCCACTTT. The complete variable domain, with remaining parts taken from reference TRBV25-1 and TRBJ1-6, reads EADIYQTPRYLVIGTGKKITLECSQTMGHDKMYWYQQDPGMELHLIHYSYGVNSTEKGDLSSESTVSRIRTEHFPLTLESARPSHTSQYLCASSPKSGEGLIHFGNGTRLTVT.

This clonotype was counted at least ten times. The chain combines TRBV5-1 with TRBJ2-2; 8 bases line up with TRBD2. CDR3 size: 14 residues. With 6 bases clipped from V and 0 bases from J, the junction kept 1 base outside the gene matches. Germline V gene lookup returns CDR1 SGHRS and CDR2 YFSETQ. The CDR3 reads CASKLAANTGELFF. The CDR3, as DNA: TGCGCCAGCAAACTAGCGGCGAACACCGGGGAGCTGTTTTTT.

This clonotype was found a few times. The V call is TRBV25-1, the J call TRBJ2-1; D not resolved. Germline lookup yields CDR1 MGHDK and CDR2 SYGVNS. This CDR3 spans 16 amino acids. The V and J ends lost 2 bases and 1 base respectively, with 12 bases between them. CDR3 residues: CASSEGPLGSYNEQFF. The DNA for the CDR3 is TGTGCCAGCAGTGAAGGGCCTCTGGGGTCCTACAATGAGCAGTTCTTC.

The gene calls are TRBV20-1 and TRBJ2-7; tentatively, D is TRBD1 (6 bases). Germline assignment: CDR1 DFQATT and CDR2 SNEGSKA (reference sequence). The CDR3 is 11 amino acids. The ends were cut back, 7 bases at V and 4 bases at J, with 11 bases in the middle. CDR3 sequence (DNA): TGCAGTGGAGGGGGAAGGTACGAGCAGTACTTC. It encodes CSGGGRYEQYF.

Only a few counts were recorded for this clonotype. CDR3 sequence: CASSPRNDNYGYTF. CDR3 sequence (DNA): TGTGCCAGCAGCCCGCGAAACGATAACTATGGCTACACCTTC. The chain combines TRBV5-4 with TRBJ1-2; D unclear. Germline CDR1 and CDR2: SGHNT and YYREEE (reference sequence). The CDR3 is 14 amino acids. The V end was cut by 4 bases, the J end by 1 base, with 11 bases between.

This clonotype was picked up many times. CDR3 nucleotide sequence: TGTGCCAGCAGTGAAGAGGGCGGGCCCCAAGAGACCCAGTACTTC. This sequence encodes CASSEEGGPQETQYF. V usage is TRBV6-1 and J usage is TRBJ2-5, with D tentatively TRBD2 (5 bases). The CDR3 is 15 amino acids. Germline CDR1 is MNHNS and CDR2 is SASEGT. Trimming stripped 1 base from V and 1 base from J, with 10 bases between.

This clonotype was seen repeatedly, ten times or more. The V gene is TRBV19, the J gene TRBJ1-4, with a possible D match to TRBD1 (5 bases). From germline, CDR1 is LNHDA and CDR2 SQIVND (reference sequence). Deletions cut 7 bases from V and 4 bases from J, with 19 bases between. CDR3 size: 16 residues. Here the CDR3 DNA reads TGTGCCAGTACCGAAAGAGGGGCCGCCGGTAATGAAAAACTGTTTTTT. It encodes CASTERGAAGNEKLFF. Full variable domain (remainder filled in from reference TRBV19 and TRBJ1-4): DGGITQSPKYLFRKEGQNVTLSCEQNLNHDAMYWYRQDPGQGLRLIYYSQIVNDFQKGDIAEGYSVSREKKESFPLTVTSAQKNPTAFYLCASTERGAAGNEKLFFGSGTQLSVL.

CDR3 amino acids: CASSVAGTGWDIQYF. The CDR3 DNA is TGTGCCAGCAGCGTAGCCGGGACAGGGTGGGACATTCAGTACTTC. The genes are TRBV9 and TRBJ2-4; 9 bases align to TRBD1. Looked up from germline, CDR1 is SGDLS and CDR2 is YYNGEE. V lost 0 bases to trimming and J lost 8 bases; unmatched junction nucleotides: 6. CDR3 length: 15 amino acids.

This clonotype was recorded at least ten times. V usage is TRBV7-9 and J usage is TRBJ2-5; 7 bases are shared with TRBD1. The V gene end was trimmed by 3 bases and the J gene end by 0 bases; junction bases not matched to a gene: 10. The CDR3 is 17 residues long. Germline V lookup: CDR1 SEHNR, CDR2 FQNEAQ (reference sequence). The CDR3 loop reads CASSFDQQGQNQETQYF. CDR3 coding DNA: TGTGCCAGCAGCTTTGATCAACAGGGGCAGAACCAAGAGACCCAGTACTTC.

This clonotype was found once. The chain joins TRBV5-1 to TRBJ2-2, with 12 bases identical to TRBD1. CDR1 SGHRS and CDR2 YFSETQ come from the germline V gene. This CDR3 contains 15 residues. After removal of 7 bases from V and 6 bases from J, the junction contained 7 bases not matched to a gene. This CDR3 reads CASRPGTGGPGELFF. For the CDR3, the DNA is TGCGCCAGCCGTCCCGGGACAGGGGGCCCCGGGGAGCTGTTTTTT. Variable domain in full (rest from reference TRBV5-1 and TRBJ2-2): KAGVTQTPRYLIKTRGQQVTLSCSPISGHRSVSWYQQTPGQGLQFLFEYFSETQRNKGNFPGRFSGRQFSNSRSEMNVSTLELGDSALYLCASRPGTGGPGELFFGEGSRLTVL.

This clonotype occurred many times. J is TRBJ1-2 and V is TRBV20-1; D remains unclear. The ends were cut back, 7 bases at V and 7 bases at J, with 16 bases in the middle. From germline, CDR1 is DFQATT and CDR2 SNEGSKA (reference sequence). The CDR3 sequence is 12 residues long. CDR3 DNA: TGCAGTGAGGAGGGAGGGCTCGGTGGCTACACCTTC. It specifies CSEEGGLGGYTF.

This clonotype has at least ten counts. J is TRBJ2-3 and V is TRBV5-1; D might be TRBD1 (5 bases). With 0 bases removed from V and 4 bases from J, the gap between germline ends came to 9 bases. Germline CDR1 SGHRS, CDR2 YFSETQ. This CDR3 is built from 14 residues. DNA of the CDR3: TGCGCCAGCAGCTTGGAGGACATCCCAGATACGCAGTATTTT. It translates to CASSLEDIPDTQYF.

This CDR3 is CASSQVANEKLFF. Here the CDR3 DNA reads TGTGCCAGTAGCCAGGTTGCTAATGAAAAACTGTTTTTT. This chain links TRBV19 with TRBJ1-4; D call uncertain. The CDR3 runs to 13 residues. CDR1 LNHDA and CDR2 SQIVND come from the germline V gene (reference sequence). The V end lost 6 bases, the J end lost 3 bases, and 8 bases lay between the germline ends.

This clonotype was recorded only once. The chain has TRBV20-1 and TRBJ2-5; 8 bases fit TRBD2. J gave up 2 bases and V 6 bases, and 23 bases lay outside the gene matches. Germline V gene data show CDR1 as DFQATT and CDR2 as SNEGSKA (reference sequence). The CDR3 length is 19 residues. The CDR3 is CSAKIGDAMASGLQETQYF. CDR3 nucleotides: TGCAGTGCGAAAATAGGGGACGCCATGGCTAGCGGGTTACAAGAGACCCAGTACTTC.

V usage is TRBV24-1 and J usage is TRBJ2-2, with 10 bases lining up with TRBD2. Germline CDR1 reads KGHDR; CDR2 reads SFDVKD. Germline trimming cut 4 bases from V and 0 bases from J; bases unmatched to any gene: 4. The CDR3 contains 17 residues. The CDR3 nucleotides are TGTGCCACCAGTGACCCTACTAGCGGGGCGAACACCGGGGAGCTGTTTTTT. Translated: CATSDPTSGANTGELFF.

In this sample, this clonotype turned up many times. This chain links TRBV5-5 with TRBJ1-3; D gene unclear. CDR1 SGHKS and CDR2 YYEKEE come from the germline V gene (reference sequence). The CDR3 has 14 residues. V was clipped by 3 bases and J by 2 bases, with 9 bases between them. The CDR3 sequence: CASSSAPPGNTIYF. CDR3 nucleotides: TGTGCCAGCAGCTCTGCCCCTCCTGGAAACACCATATATTTT.

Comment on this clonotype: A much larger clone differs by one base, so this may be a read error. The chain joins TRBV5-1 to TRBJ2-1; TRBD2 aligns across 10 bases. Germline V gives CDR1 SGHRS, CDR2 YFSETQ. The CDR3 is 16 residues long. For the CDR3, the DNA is TGCGCCGGCAGCTTAACTAGCGGGATCTCCTACAATGAGCAGTTCTTC. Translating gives CAGSLTSGISYNEQFF.

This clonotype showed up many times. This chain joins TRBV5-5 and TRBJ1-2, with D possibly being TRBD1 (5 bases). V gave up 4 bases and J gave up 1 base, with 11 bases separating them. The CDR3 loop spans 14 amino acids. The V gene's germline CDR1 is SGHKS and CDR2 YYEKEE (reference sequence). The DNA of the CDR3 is TGTGCCAGCAGCCCGGGGGTCGATAACTATGGCTACACCTTC. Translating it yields CASSPGVDNYGYTF.

CDR3 bases: TGTGCCACCAGTGTGTCGGGAGGAGAGTACAATGAGCAGTTCTTC. This codes for CATSVSGGEYNEQFF. The chain combines TRBV24-1 with TRBJ2-1, with TRBD2 matching over 7 bases. Losses at the gene ends were 5 bases for V and 4 bases for J; bases not matched to a gene: 7. The germline V gene encodes CDR1 KGHDR and CDR2 SFDVKD. The CDR3 extends over 15 amino acids.

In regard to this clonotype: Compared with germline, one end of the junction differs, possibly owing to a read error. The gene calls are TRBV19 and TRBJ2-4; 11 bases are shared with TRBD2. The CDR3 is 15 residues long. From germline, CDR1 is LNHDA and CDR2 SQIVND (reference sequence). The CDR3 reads CASLLAGVAKNILYF. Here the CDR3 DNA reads TGTGCCAGTTTACTAGCGGGAGTGGCCAAAAACATTCTGTACTTC.

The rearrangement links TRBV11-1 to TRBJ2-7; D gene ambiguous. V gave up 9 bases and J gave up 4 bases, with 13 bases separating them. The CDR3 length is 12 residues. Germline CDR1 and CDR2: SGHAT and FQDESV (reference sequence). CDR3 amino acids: CASSESRYEQYF. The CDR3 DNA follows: TGTGCCAGTAGTGAATCTCGGTACGAGCAGTACTTC.

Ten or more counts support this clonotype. CDR3 in DNA: TGTGCCAGCAGCTTGGGAGGACGTAGTAACACCGGGGAGCTGTTTTTT. Protein product: CASSLGGRSNTGELFF. This rearrangement joins TRBV5-6 to TRBJ2-2; no clear D. V lost 0 bases and J 2 bases, leaving 11 bases between the germline ends. The CDR3 covers 16 residues. CDR1 and CDR2 from the germline V gene are SGHDT and YYEEEE.

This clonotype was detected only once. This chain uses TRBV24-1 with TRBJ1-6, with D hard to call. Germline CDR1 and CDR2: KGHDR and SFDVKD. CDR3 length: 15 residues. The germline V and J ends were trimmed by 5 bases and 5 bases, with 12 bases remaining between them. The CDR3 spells CATSVVPGNNSPLHF. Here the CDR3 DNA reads TGTGCCACCAGTGTTGTTCCGGGGAATAATTCACCCCTCCACTTT.

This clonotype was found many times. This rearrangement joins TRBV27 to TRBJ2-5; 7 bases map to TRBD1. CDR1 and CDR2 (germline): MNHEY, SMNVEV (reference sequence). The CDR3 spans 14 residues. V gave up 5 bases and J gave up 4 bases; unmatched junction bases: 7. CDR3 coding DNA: TGTGCCAGCAGTATACAGGGGTGGGGAGAGACCCAGTACTTC. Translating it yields CASSIQGWGETQYF.